This T cell receptor beta chain came from a study of CD8+CD57+ T cells in acquired aplastic anemia. General observations from the study: Around 27 was the count of CD8+ CDR3 sequences that patients shared with controls.

A word on this clonotype: Its target is not known.

Both TCR beta VDJ combination and CDR3 sequence profiling were carried out. Genomic DNA was the template for this profiling. In TCRdb, the reads were re-called with MiXCR into one record per CDR3 protein. Seen here are fewer than 100,000 distinct CDR3 sequences, around 44% observed once, and the top ten hold 66%. The TCR comes from a human donor in good health, serving as a control. Source material: sorted CD4+, CD8+, or CD8+CD57+ T cells (not recorded which) from PBMCs.

DNA for the CDR3: TGTGCCAGCAGCTACACTCCGGGACAAGGATGGGAAAAACTGTTTTTT. This gives the protein CASSYTPGQGWEKLFF. The genes are TRBV6-5 and TRBJ1-4; TRBD1 might be the D (6 bases). Germline CDR1 and CDR2: MNHEY and SVGAGI. The CDR3 loop spans 16 amino acids. The V and J ends lost 6 bases and 8 bases respectively, with 22 bases between them.